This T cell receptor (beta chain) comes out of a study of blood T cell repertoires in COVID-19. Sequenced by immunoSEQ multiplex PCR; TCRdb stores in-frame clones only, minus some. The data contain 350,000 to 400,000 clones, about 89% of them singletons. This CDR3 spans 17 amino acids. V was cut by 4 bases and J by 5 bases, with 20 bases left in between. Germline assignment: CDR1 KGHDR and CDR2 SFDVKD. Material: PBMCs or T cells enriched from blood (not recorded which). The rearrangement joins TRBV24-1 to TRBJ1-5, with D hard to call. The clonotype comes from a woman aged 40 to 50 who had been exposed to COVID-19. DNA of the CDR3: TGTGCCACCAGTGAAATAGGGCGGGGTGGGTTAGATCAGCCCCAGCATTTT. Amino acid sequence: CATSEIGRGGLDQPQHF.